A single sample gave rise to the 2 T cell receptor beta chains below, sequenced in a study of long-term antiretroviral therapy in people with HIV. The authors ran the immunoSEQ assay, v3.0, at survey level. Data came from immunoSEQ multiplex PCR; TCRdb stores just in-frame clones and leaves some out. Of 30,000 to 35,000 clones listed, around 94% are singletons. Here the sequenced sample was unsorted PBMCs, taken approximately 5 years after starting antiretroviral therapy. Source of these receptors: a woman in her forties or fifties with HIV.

The CDR3 nucleotides are TGCGCCAGCAGTGGGGATAGCGGGGGCAAAAATGAGCAGTTCTTC. It specifies CASSGDSGGKNEQFF. The chain uses TRBV10-1 and TRBJ2-1, with 9 nucleotides matching TRBD2. The germline gives CDR1 WNHNN, CDR2 SYGVQD (reference sequence). After removal of 4 bases from V and 7 bases from J, the junction contained 8 bases not matched to a gene. The length of the CDR3 is 15 residues.

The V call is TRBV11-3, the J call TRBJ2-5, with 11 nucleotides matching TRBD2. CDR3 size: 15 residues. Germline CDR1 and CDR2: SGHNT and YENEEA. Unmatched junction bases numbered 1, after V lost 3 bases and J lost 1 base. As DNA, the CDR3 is TGTGCCAGCAGCTTTACTAGCGGGGGCCAAGAGACCCAGTACTTC. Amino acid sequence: CASSFTSGGQETQYF. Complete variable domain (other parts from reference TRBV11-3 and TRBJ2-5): EAGVVQSPRYKIIEKKQPVAFWCNPISGHNTLYWYLQNLGQGPELLIRYENEEAVDDSQLPKDRFSAERLKGVDSTLKIQPAELGDSAVYLCASSFTSGGQETQYFGPGTRLLVL.